What follows are 21 T cell receptor beta chains derived from one specimen sequenced in a study of blood T cell repertoires in COVID-19. The assay was immunoSEQ multiplex PCR, and TCRdb's table has in-frame clones only and misses some. The table has 100,000 or so clones, 87% seen once. The sample taken for sequencing was peripheral blood. The receptor source for this set is a human donor in a cohort sampled during active COVID-19.

The chain links TRBV5-1 to TRBJ2-3, with 8 bases identical to TRBD2. This CDR3 is built from 15 residues. Germline V gene sequence: CDR1 SGHRS, CDR2 YFSETQ. V shed 1 base and J 1 base; nucleotides not matched to a gene: 2. DNA for the CDR3: TGCGCCAGCAGCTTGTCGACTAGCGGCACAGATACGCAGTATTTT. Protein: CASSLSTSGTDTQYF.

The V call is TRBV18, the J call TRBJ1-1; the D gene is possibly TRBD1 (6 bases). Deletions cut 2 bases from V and 2 bases from J, with 15 bases between. The length of the CDR3 is 16 residues. The germline gives CDR1 KGHSH, CDR2 LQKENI. The CDR3 region is CASSPAWGQGNTEAFF. Here the CDR3 DNA reads TGTGCCAGCTCACCAGCTTGGGGGCAGGGAAACACTGAAGCTTTCTTT.

The CDR3 reads CASSPRQFGQYF. In DNA, the CDR3 is TGTGCCAGCAGTCCTAGGCAATTTGGGCAGTACTTC. The rearrangement joins TRBV28 to TRBJ2-7; D ambiguous. Looked up from germline, CDR1 is MDHEN and CDR2 is SYDVKM. Trimming cost V 5 bases and J 9 bases, with 14 bases left between them. CDR3 length equals 12 residues.

V gene TRBV5-4 combines with J gene TRBJ2-1; 9 positions agree with TRBD2. The CDR3 is made up of 14 amino acids. Germline V gene sequence: CDR1 SGHNT, CDR2 YYREEE (reference sequence). Losses at the gene ends were 4 bases for V and 8 bases for J; bases not matched to a gene: 7. CDR3 coding DNA: TGTGCCAGCAGCCCACCTGGCGGGAGGGATGAGCAGTTCTTC. It specifies CASSPPGGRDEQFF. Combining the CDR3 with reference TRBV5-4 and TRBJ2-1 gives the whole variable domain ETGVTQSPTHLIKTRGQQVTLRCSSQSGHNTVSWYQQALGQGPQFIFQYYREEENGRGNFPPRFSGLQFPNYSSELNVNALELDDSALYLCASSPPGGRDEQFFGPGTRLTVL.

This clone showed up just once. The rearrangement joins TRBV3-1 (or the pseudogene TRBV3-2) to TRBJ2-3; unclear D gene. CDR1 LGHDT and CDR2 YNNKEL come from the germline V gene (reference sequence). This CDR3 region has 14 residues. V was cut by 4 bases and J by 3 bases, with 11 bases left in between. This CDR3 is CASSLPGETDTQYF. The CDR3 nucleotides read TGTGCCAGCAGCCTCCCAGGTGAAACAGATACGCAGTATTTT.

The chain combines TRBV9 with TRBJ2-7, with 8 bases identical to TRBD2. CDR1 is SGDLS, CDR2 YYNGEE, per germline. This CDR3 is built from 16 residues. J gave up 7 bases and V 0 bases, and 12 bases lay outside the gene matches. The DNA of the CDR3 is TGTGCCAGCAGCGTAGGGGCTAGCGGGTCCTCTGGGGAGCAGTACTTC. Residues: CASSVGASGSSGEQYF.

This sequence joins TRBV5-6 and TRBJ2-7; the match to TRBD2 covers 7 bases. Germline V gives CDR1 SGHDT, CDR2 YYEEEE. V trimming: 0 bases; J trimming: 4 bases; junction bases outside the gene matches: 13. The CDR3 covers 17 residues. The CDR3: CASSLVAAGAIGYEQYF. CDR3 DNA: TGTGCCAGCAGCTTGGTAGCGGCGGGAGCGATAGGTTACGAGCAGTACTTC.

This clone was detected only once. This chain connects TRBV7-2 to TRBJ2-1; 11 bases fit TRBD1. Germline trimming cut 4 bases from V and 9 bases from J; bases unmatched to any gene: 5. The CDR3 consists of 14 residues. Germline V gene sequence: CDR1 SGHTA, CDR2 FQGNSA. This chain's CDR3 is CASSSGTGGSEQFF. CDR3 coding DNA: TGTGCCAGCAGCTCTGGGACAGGGGGGTCTGAGCAGTTCTTC. Full variable domain (missing parts from reference TRBV7-2 and TRBJ2-1): GAGVSQSPSNKVTEKGKDVELRCDPISGHTALYWYRQSLGQGLEFLIYFQGNSAPDKSGLPSDRFSAERTGGSVSTLTIQRTQQEDSAVYLCASSSGTGGSEQFFGPGTRLTVL.

The chain couples TRBV6-5 to TRBJ1-5; perhaps TRBD1 as D (5 bases). Germline values: CDR1 MNHEY, CDR2 SVGAGI. This CDR3 region has 13 residues. The V gene lost 6 bases and the J gene lost 4 bases, with 10 bases spanning the gap. This CDR3 is CASRGAGNQPQHF. Written as DNA, the CDR3 is TGTGCCAGCAGAGGGGCCGGTAATCAGCCCCAGCATTTT.

The V call is TRBV12-3 or TRBV12-4, the J call TRBJ2-3; 7 nucleotides agree with TRBD2. There are 13 residues in the CDR3. The J segment lost 3 bases and the V segment lost 8 bases, leaving 5 bases of the junction unmatched. The CDR3 reads CASEGTKTDTQYF. Here the CDR3 DNA reads TGTGCCAGCGAAGGGACTAAAACAGATACGCAGTATTTT.

The V and J genes are TRBV5-1 and TRBJ1-6, with D tentatively TRBD1 (6 bases). Germline V gives CDR1 SGHRS, CDR2 YFSETQ. The ends were cut back, 7 bases at V and 8 bases at J, with 13 bases in the middle. The CDR3 extends over 13 amino acids. CDR3: CASGRGGDSPLHF. The CDR3 nucleotides read TGCGCCAGCGGCAGGGGCGGTGATTCACCCCTCCACTTT.

This rearrangement joins TRBV7-9 to TRBJ1-4; possibly TRBD1 for D (6 bases). This CDR3 spans 15 amino acids. Germline V gene data show CDR1 as SEHNR and CDR2 as FQNEAQ (reference sequence). The germline V and J ends were trimmed by 1 base and 0 bases, with 6 bases remaining between them. The CDR3 sequence: CASSLGQATNEKLFF. CDR3 sequence (DNA): TGTGCCAGCAGCTTAGGACAGGCAACTAATGAAAAACTGTTTTTT. The full variable domain, its missing parts supplied by reference TRBV7-9 and TRBJ1-4, is DTGVSQNPRHKITKRGQNVTFRCDPISEHNRLYWYRQTLGQGPEFLTYFQNEAQLEKSRLLSDRFSAERPKGSFSTLEIQRTEQGDSAMYLCASSLGQATNEKLFFGSGTQLSVL.

The chain is built from TRBV7-9 and TRBJ2-7; D is unresolved. This CDR3 contains 13 residues. The germline CDR1 and CDR2 sequences are SEHNR and FQNEAQ (reference sequence). The ends were cut back, 5 bases at V and 3 bases at J, with 11 bases in the middle. This chain's CDR3 is CASSPSPGYEQYF. The CDR3 bases are TGTGCCAGCAGCCCGAGCCCGGGCTACGAGCAGTACTTC.

The chain combines TRBV28 with TRBJ2-3, with TRBD2 matching over 8 bases. This CDR3 has 15 amino acids. From germline, CDR1 is MDHEN and CDR2 SYDVKM. V lost 3 bases to trimming and J lost 2 bases; unmatched junction nucleotides: 4. CDR3 DNA: TGTGCCAGCAGTTTTAGCGGGAAAACCACAGATACGCAGTATTTT. This codes for CASSFSGKTTDTQYF.

This CDR3 is CASSPGQHRGYGYTF. The DNA of the CDR3 is TGTGCCAGCAGTCCCGGACAGCACAGAGGCTATGGCTACACCTTC. The chain uses TRBV6-2 or TRBV6-3 and TRBJ1-2; D is perhaps TRBD1 (6 bases). There are 15 residues in the CDR3. V was cut by 5 bases and J by 4 bases, with 17 bases left in between. Germline values: CDR1 MNHEY, CDR2 SVGEGT.

The chain has TRBV9 and TRBJ1-1; D perhaps matches TRBD1 (6 bases). V lost 0 bases and J lost 0, with 9 bases in between. The germline V gene encodes CDR1 SGDLS and CDR2 YYNGEE. The CDR3 has 15 amino acids. In nucleotides, the CDR3 is TGTGCCAGCAGCGTAGTAGGGGGTGTGAACACTGAAGCTTTCTTT. It specifies CASSVVGGVNTEAFF.

The chain couples TRBV28 to TRBJ2-1; 7 bases agree with TRBD1. Germline V gene lookup returns CDR1 MDHEN and CDR2 SYDVKM. The CDR3 totals 13 residues. J was trimmed by 15 bases and V by 2 bases; bases with no gene match: 10. In nucleotides, the CDR3 is TGTGCCAGCAGTTTAGGAGACAGGGCTTCAACGTTCTTC. Protein sequence: CASSLGDRASTFF.

The genes are TRBV2 and TRBJ1-2; 9 nucleotides agree with TRBD1. Germline CDR1 reads SNHLY; CDR2 reads FYNNEI. The CDR3 loop spans 14 amino acids. CDR3 coding DNA: TGTGCGCAAAGGGGGACAGGGACTAACTATGGCTACACCTTC. Its translation: CAQRGTGTNYGYTF. The whole variable domain, remainder taken from reference TRBV2 and TRBJ1-2, is EPEVTQTPSHQVTQMGQEVILRCVPISNHLYFYWYRQILGQKVEFLVSFYNNEISEKSEIFDDQFSVERPDGSNFTLKIRSTKLEDSAMYFCAQRGTGTNYGYTFGSGTRLTVV.

This clone was recorded only once. The chain uses TRBV27 and TRBJ1-2; TRBD1 agrees at 8 bases. V shed 1 base, J shed 8 bases, and the junction held 9 bases outside the gene matches. The CDR3 totals 15 residues. The germline V gene has CDR1 MNHEY and CDR2 SMNVEV (reference sequence). In DNA form, the CDR3 reads TGTGCCAGCAGTTTATTCGCCCAGGGGGCGCGGGGCTACACCTTC. It is translated as CASSLFAQGARGYTF.

V and J are TRBV28 and TRBJ1-1; 8 bases align to TRBD1. The J segment lost 0 bases and the V segment lost 5 bases, leaving 23 bases of the junction unmatched. This CDR3 spans 21 amino acids. Germline lookup yields CDR1 MDHEN and CDR2 SYDVKM. Here the CDR3 DNA reads TGTGCCAGCAGTCTCATCAGGGGGCGCGCCCGAAAGAACCAAATGAACACTGAAGCTTTCTTT. Residues: CASSLIRGRARKNQMNTEAFF.

The rearrangement joins TRBV7-8 to TRBJ1-5, with D possibly TRBD1 on 5 matching bases. CDR3 size: 15 residues. CDR1 SGHVS and CDR2 FQNEAQ come from the germline V gene. V gave up 2 bases and J gave up 1 base, with 9 bases separating them. CDR3 protein: CASSLTRGSNQPQHF. As DNA, the CDR3 is TGTGCCAGCAGCTTAACCCGGGGGAGCAATCAGCCCCAGCATTTT.